These 25 T cell receptor beta chains were sequenced from one sample in a study of blood T cell repertoires in COVID-19. Here immunoSEQ multiplex PCR was the method, and the copy in TCRdb shows in-frame clones only, minus some. Counted here are about 280,000 clones, nearly 90% occurring once; the ten biggest clones make up roughly 9.1%. The sample consisted of peripheral blood. Source of these receptors: a man aged 18 to 30 with active or convalescent COVID-19.

The genes are TRBV7-8 and TRBJ2-5; TRBD2 agrees at 11 bases. The V and J ends lost 1 base and 5 bases, in that order; junction bases with no gene match: 6. The CDR3 length is 16 residues. CDR1 is SGHVS, CDR2 FQNEAQ, per germline. The CDR3 nucleotides read TGTGCCAGCAGCTTAGGTAGCGGGGGGGCGACGGAGACCCAGTACTTC. It encodes CASSLGSGGATETQYF.

The chain couples TRBV7-6 to TRBJ1-3; D unclear. Germline V gene lookup returns CDR1 SGHVS and CDR2 FNYEAQ. This CDR3 region has 16 residues. V was trimmed by 6 bases and J by 0 bases, leaving 15 bases between them. As DNA, the CDR3 is TGTGCCAGCAGTCTGGGCAATTACCCCTCTGGAAACACCATATATTTT. Its protein product is CASSLGNYPSGNTIYF.

The chain combines TRBV7-2 with TRBJ1-2, with a weak D call TRBD1 (6 bases). The germline gives CDR1 SGHTA, CDR2 FQGNSA. V lost 5 bases to trimming and J lost 6 bases, with 16 bases between them. This CDR3 has 14 residues. As DNA, the CDR3 is TGTGCCAGCAGCATAGGGGGGGGCAATCATGGCTACACCTTC. Residues: CASSIGGGNHGYTF.

This clone was counted ten times or more. The genes are TRBV27 and TRBJ2-7; 8 nucleotides match TRBD2. In germline, CDR1 is MNHEY, CDR2 SMNVEV (reference sequence). The CDR3 is 15 residues long. V shed 2 bases and J 3 bases; nucleotides not matched to a gene: 6. This CDR3 reads CASSLKGLDRYEQYF. Written as DNA, the CDR3 is TGTGCCAGCAGTTTAAAGGGACTAGATCGCTACGAGCAGTACTTC.

This clone was recorded a few times. The chain carries TRBV3-1 (or the pseudogene TRBV3-2) and TRBJ1-3; 7 positions match TRBD1. There are 15 residues in the CDR3. CDR1 LGHDT and CDR2 YNNKEL come from the germline V gene (reference sequence). J gave up 2 bases and V 4 bases, and 5 bases lay outside the gene matches. The CDR3 reads CASSLDRVAGNTIYF. The CDR3 DNA is TGTGCCAGCAGCCTCGACAGGGTAGCTGGAAACACCATATATTTT.

This clone occurred once. The chain uses TRBV7-2 and TRBJ2-3; TRBD2 matches 16 bases. The CDR3 has 17 amino acids. CDR1 SGHTA and CDR2 FQGNSA come from the germline V gene. J gave up 5 bases and V 5 bases, and 7 bases lay outside the gene matches. CDR3 DNA: TGTGCCAGCAGCCCCGGGACTAGCGGGGGGGCCAGAGATACGCAGTATTTT. Translation: CASSPGTSGGARDTQYF.

A few counts support this clone. This chain connects TRBV6-4 to TRBJ2-3; 12 nucleotides line up with TRBD2. The CDR3 consists of 17 residues. CDR1 and CDR2 (germline): MRHNA, SNTAGT. Losses at the gene ends were 0 bases for V and 1 base for J; bases not matched to a gene: 2. DNA of the CDR3: TGTGCCAGCAGTGACTCCCCTAGCGGGGGGGGCACAGATACGCAGTATTTT. Translating it yields CASSDSPSGGGTDTQYF.

The CDR3: CASSAQGTGLPDTQYF. The CDR3 DNA reads TGTGCCAGTAGTGCCCAAGGGACAGGGCTTCCAGATACGCAGTATTTT. The rearrangement joins TRBV19 to TRBJ2-3; TRBD1 aligns across 9 bases. The germline CDR1 and CDR2 sequences are LNHDA and SQIVND (reference sequence). V was clipped by 5 bases and J by 4 bases; unmatched bases: 10. CDR3 length: 16 residues. Supplemented by reference TRBV19 and TRBJ2-3, the full variable domain reads DGGITQSPKYLFRKEGQNVTLSCEQNLNHDAMYWYRQDPGQGLRLIYYSQIVNDFQKGDIAEGYSVSREKKESFPLTVTSAQKNPTAFYLCASSAQGTGLPDTQYFGPGTRLTVL.

The chain uses TRBV10-3 and TRBJ2-7; possible D gene TRBD2, 5 bases. Trimming left V 4 bases short and J 7 bases short, with 14 bases between. The CDR3 contains 13 residues. Germline CDR1 reads ENHRY; CDR2 reads SYGVKD. The CDR3, as DNA: TGTGCCATCAGTGCGGACGGACTTCGGGAGCAGTACTTC. Amino acid sequence: CAISADGLREQYF.

This rearrangement joins TRBV11-2 to TRBJ2-3, with 9 bases aligning to TRBD2. The CDR3 has 16 amino acids. V trimming: 6 bases; J trimming: 4 bases; junction bases outside the gene matches: 11. The germline V gene encodes CDR1 SGHAT and CDR2 FQNNGV. The CDR3 loop reads CASRSSWASGADTQYF. The CDR3 DNA follows: TGTGCCAGCAGGTCCAGCTGGGCTAGCGGGGCAGATACGCAGTATTTT.

The V and J genes are TRBV5-1 and TRBJ1-2; 7 bases are shared with TRBD1. This CDR3 is built from 14 residues. The V and J ends lost 4 bases and 8 bases, in that order; junction bases with no gene match: 11. CDR1 is SGHRS, CDR2 YFSETQ, per germline. CDR3 amino acids: CASSPPGTVEGYTF. CDR3 bases: TGCGCCAGCAGCCCCCCCGGGACAGTCGAGGGCTACACCTTC. Full variable domain (outside the CDR3, taken from reference TRBV5-1 and TRBJ1-2): KAGVTQTPRYLIKTRGQQVTLSCSPISGHRSVSWYQQTPGQGLQFLFEYFSETQRNKGNFPGRFSGRQFSNSRSEMNVSTLELGDSALYLCASSPPGTVEGYTFGSGTRLTVV.

This chain links TRBV6-5 with TRBJ1-5, with 7 bases that match TRBD1. Germline V gene data show CDR1 as MNHEY and CDR2 as SVGAGI. The trim removed 5 bases at V and 2 bases at J, leaving 3 bases unmatched. This CDR3 has 14 amino acids. CDR3 in DNA: TGTGCCAGCAGTCGACAGGGAGGCAATCAGCCCCAGCATTTT. Protein sequence: CASSRQGGNQPQHF.

This clone was found a few times. V gene TRBV7-9 combines with J gene TRBJ1-3, with 8 positions matching TRBD1. The CDR3 totals 15 residues. V shed 5 bases and J 2 bases; nucleotides not matched to a gene: 5. Per the germline V gene, CDR1 is SEHNR and CDR2 is FQNEAQ (reference sequence). CDR3: CASSPRTGPGNTIYF. The DNA of the CDR3 is TGTGCCAGCAGCCCCCGGACAGGGCCTGGAAACACCATATATTTT.

This chain uses TRBV11-1 with TRBJ2-5, with D uncertain. The CDR3 length is 14 residues. V lost 1 base and J lost 2, with 8 bases in between. Germline lookup yields CDR1 SGHAT and CDR2 FQDESV (reference sequence). The CDR3 spells CASSLGGGQETQYF. The CDR3 nucleotides read TGTGCCAGCAGCTTAGGAGGTGGGCAAGAGACCCAGTACTTC.

The chain uses TRBV7-9 and TRBJ2-7, with TRBD1 identical over 8 bases. Germline V CDR1 and CDR2: SEHNR, FQNEAQ (reference sequence). This CDR3 spans 18 amino acids. The ends lost 5 bases at V and 4 bases at J; junction bases unmatched: 19. The CDR3 protein is CASSLYYQKGQGAYEQYF. For the CDR3, the DNA is TGTGCCAGCAGCCTTTATTACCAAAAAGGGCAGGGGGCTTACGAGCAGTACTTC.

The J gene is TRBJ2-1, the V gene TRBV5-1; D possibly corresponds to TRBD2 (7 bases). Between the trimmed V and J ends, which lost 4 bases and 2 bases, there was a span of 13 bases. The germline gives CDR1 SGHRS, CDR2 YFSETQ. The CDR3 spans 15 residues. The CDR3 coding sequence is TGCGCCAGCAGCCCGGGGGGCGGAACCTACAATGAGCAGTTCTTC. Amino acids: CASSPGGGTYNEQFF. The complete variable domain, with remaining parts taken from reference TRBV5-1 and TRBJ2-1, reads KAGVTQTPRYLIKTRGQQVTLSCSPISGHRSVSWYQQTPGQGLQFLFEYFSETQRNKGNFPGRFSGRQFSNSRSEMNVSTLELGDSALYLCASSPGGGTYNEQFFGPGTRLTVL.

The chain carries TRBV18 and TRBJ1-2; tentative D call: TRBD1 (6 bases). Germline-derived CDR1 and CDR2 are KGHSH and LQKENI. Trimming pared 4 bases from V and 0 bases from J, leaving 15 bases between. The CDR3 contains 16 residues. As DNA, the CDR3 is TGTGCCAGCTCACTATGGGGACAACCTACTAACTATGGCTACACCTTC. This codes for CASSLWGQPTNYGYTF.

The chain carries TRBV7-5 and TRBJ2-3; no check of the table's D call, TRBD1, against the DNA was made. TRBV7-5 is a documented pseudogene. This CDR3 comprises 21 residues. Here the CDR3 reads CARSVDRDRSNKDTSTDTQYF. The CDR3 DNA reads TGTGCCAGAAGCGTAGACCGGGACAGGTCGAACAAAGACACTAGCACAGATACGCAGTATTTT.

This rearrangement joins TRBV19 to TRBJ1-2, with D perhaps TRBD1 (5 bases). Trimming cost V 6 bases and J 5 bases, with 13 bases left between them. CDR1 is LNHDA, CDR2 SQIVND, per germline (reference sequence). This CDR3 comprises 13 residues. The CDR3 nucleotides are TGTGCCAGTAGGCCGGGACGGGAGTATGGCTACACCTTC. Amino acids: CASRPGREYGYTF. Drawing the rest from reference TRBV19 and TRBJ1-2, the complete variable domain is DGGITQSPKYLFRKEGQNVTLSCEQNLNHDAMYWYRQDPGQGLRLIYYSQIVNDFQKGDIAEGYSVSREKKESFPLTVTSAQKNPTAFYLCASRPGREYGYTFGSGTRLTVV.

The J gene is TRBJ2-7, the V gene TRBV4-1, with 10 bases identical to TRBD1. CDR1 MGHRA and CDR2 YSYEKL come from the germline V gene. This CDR3 region has 17 residues. After removal of 3 bases from V and 5 bases from J, the junction contained 13 bases not matched to a gene. The CDR3 loop reads CASSQAPVGQGHHEQYF. CDR3 nucleotide sequence: TGCGCCAGCAGCCAGGCGCCCGTGGGACAGGGGCACCACGAGCAGTACTTC.

This clone is a singleton in its sample. The CDR3 here is CASSLTSGTGELFF. The CDR3 nucleotides are TGTGCCAGCAGCCTTACTAGTGGGACCGGGGAGCTGTTTTTT. The J gene is TRBJ2-2, the V gene TRBV6-5, with TRBD2 as a possible D gene (5 bases). This CDR3 has 14 residues. V was trimmed by 6 bases and J by 5 bases, leaving 13 bases between them. In germline, CDR1 is MNHEY, CDR2 SVGAGI.

The chain uses TRBV24-1 and TRBJ1-2; 9 bases align to TRBD1. The trim removed 4 bases at V and 8 bases at J, leaving 1 base unmatched. CDR1 is KGHDR and CDR2 is SFDVKD in the germline V gene. This CDR3 is 12 amino acids long. In DNA, the CDR3 is TGTGCCACCAGTGACGGGACAGGGGGCTACACCTTC. Amino acids: CATSDGTGGYTF.

The chain employs TRBV4-3 and TRBJ1-2; 7 nucleotides line up with TRBD1. This CDR3 has 14 residues. Germline V lookup: CDR1 LGHNA, CDR2 YSLEER. V was clipped by 4 bases and J by 8 bases; unmatched bases: 10. The CDR3 sequence is CASSPQQGRDGYTF. Written as DNA, the CDR3 is TGCGCCAGCAGCCCTCAACAGGGGAGAGACGGCTACACCTTC.

CDR3 loop: CASSFTGGRTGELFF. The CDR3 DNA reads as TGTGCCAGCAGCTTCACAGGGGGCCGCACCGGGGAGCTGTTTTTT. The gene calls are TRBV5-4 and TRBJ2-2, with TRBD1 matching 9 bases. V lost 2 bases and J lost 4; bases outside the gene matches: 3. Germline CDR1 reads SGHNT; CDR2 reads YYREEE (reference sequence). CDR3 length: 15 residues.

The chain has TRBV4-3 and TRBJ1-2; D remains unclear. V was cut by 0 bases and J by 7 bases, with 12 bases left in between. CDR3 length equals 14 residues. CDR1 and CDR2 from the germline V gene are LGHNA and YSLEER. As DNA, the CDR3 is TGCGCCAGCAGCCAAGATCGTAGGGAGGTTGGCTACACCTTC. It is translated as CASSQDRREVGYTF.